One TCR beta chain is described in this entry. This clonotype was detected only a few times. Its target antigen remains unknown. The record has no base qualities; no much larger clone is one base away. The protocol used for the library was 5' RACE. The sequencer listed for this sample is Illumina HiSeq 2000. Template switching introduced a universal primer binding site; the final cDNA contained a unique molecular identifier, enabling accurate counting of TCR cDNA molecules. First-strand cDNA for TCR alpha and beta chains was synthesized from specific primers in the conserved constant-segment region. To control for contamination, each cDNA library was double barcoded with a SMART-Mk sample barcode plus Illumina barcodes. Two successive PCR steps introduced TruSeq adapter sequences along with Illumina sample barcodes. Sequencing of the TCR alpha and beta cDNA libraries was done on the Illumina HiSeq platform using custom primers. For the original study's pipeline: MiGEC processed the raw reads to extract unique molecular identifiers, while MiXCR was used to determine the CDR3 positions. Recombination models were inferred per individual with the repgenHMM and IGoR tools using an EM algorithm. Shared clonotype analysis was performed with the tcR package in R, normalizing sharing by the product of cloneset sizes. To study raw recombination without the effects of thymic and clonal selection, out-of-frame nonproductive sequences were analyzed. Through fastp at Q25 and MiXCR, TCRdb rebuilt clones from the public reads, retaining in-frame beta chains. Identical CDR3 protein sequences are pooled into one entry, listed with their most common genes and DNA. These V and J calls are TCRdb output, not the study's own analysis. This sample lists 500,000 or so distinct CDR3 sequences; roughly an eighth were detected once. The ten largest clones take up 0.98% of the sample.

Every donor in the study was a healthy Caucasian. Three pairs of female monozygotic twins, all aged about 18 to 30 years, were included in the twin cohort. CD4+ and CD8+ T cell populations were isolated with positive isolation kits from Invitrogen. A distance of 12 bases separates the germline ends of V and J, which lose 5 bases and 3 bases respectively. CDR1 and CDR2, looked up from the germline V gene (reference sequence), are LNHDA and SQIVND. The CDR3 spans 14 residues, from the cysteine through the phenylalanine. Only CDR3 DNA is held: 42 bases, read in frame from base 1. The source of the sample is a study of identical twins (dated by TCRdb to 2016 to 2017). Study-wide context: TCR alpha and beta repertoires from monozygotic twins, unrelated adults of various ages and cord blood were deep-sequenced to test whether fetal clonotypes persist. To rule out contamination, replicate twin experiments were performed at different times with different library preparation protocols.

General findings and caveats noted by the study authors: Fewer insertions were carried by abundant cord blood beta clonotypes, a similar but weaker trend appeared in young adult naive repertoires, and no such trend appeared in memory repertoires. Invariant T cells such as MAIT and iNKT could partly confound zero-insertion analyses, although diverse VJ usage argued against such confounding for most clonotypes. Recombination models systematically underestimated out-of-frame TCR alpha sharing in monozygotic twins but agreed with sharing between unrelated individuals. A weaker excess of twin sharing was found in beta out-of-frame sequences because the signal-to-noise ratio was lowered by fewer shared sequences. Because the same donors could not be followed over many years, conclusions were based on cross-sectional statistical analysis. Compared with coincidental sharing between unrelated individuals, out-of-frame TCR alpha sequences shared between twins had an excess of sequences with low generation probability.

In addition, the sample was reused for a study of yellow fever vaccine responses in identical twins. As the second study states: The authors reported that the T cell response to vaccination in identical twins appeared partly convergent and partly personalized. In the study, vaccine-responding T cell clones were precisely tracked in identical twins.

Specimen: CD4+ T cells sorted from blood. The rearranged chain carries TRBV19 and TRBJ2-3, and perhaps TRBD1 as D gene, on 6 matching bases. The clonotype originates from a woman aged 18-35 years in good health. The CDR3: CASSVQGWTDTQYF. The nucleotide sequence is TGTGCCAGTAGTGTACAGGGTTGGACAGATACGCAGTATTTT. When the CDR3 is completed using the reference TRBV19 and TRBJ2-3 genes on either side, the full variable domain is DGGITQSPKYLFRKEGQNVTLSCEQNLNHDAMYWYRQDPGQGLRLIYYSQIVNDFQKGDIAEGYSVSREKKESFPLTVTSAQKNPTAFYLCASSVQGWTDTQYFGPGTRLTVL.